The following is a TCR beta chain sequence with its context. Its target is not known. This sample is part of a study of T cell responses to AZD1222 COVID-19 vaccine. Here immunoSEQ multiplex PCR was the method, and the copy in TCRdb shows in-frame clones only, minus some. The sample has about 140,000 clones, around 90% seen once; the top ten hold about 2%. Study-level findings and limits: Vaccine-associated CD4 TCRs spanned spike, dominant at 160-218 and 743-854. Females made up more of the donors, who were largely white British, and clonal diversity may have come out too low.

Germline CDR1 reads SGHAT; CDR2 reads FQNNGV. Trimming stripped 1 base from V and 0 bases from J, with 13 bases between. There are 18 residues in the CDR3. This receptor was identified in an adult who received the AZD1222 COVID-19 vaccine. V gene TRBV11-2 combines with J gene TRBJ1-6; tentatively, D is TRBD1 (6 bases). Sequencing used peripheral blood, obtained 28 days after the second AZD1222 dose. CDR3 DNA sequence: TGTGCCAGCAGCTTAGTGGGGGGGACAAGCTCCTATAATTCACCCCTCCACTTT. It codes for CASSLVGGTSSYNSPLHF.